This section outlines one T cell receptor beta chain sequence together with its context. The antigen is undetermined. The data belong to a study of glioma-infiltrating T cells after dendritic cell vaccination. Study information: Patients received autologous tumor lysate-pulsed dendritic cell vaccination between about 2003 and 2012. Study-wide results and limits: Patients with more pretreatment TILs had longer time to progression and survival.

Input was 2 to 2.5 ug genomic DNA, or all available if less. TCRdb keeps only in-frame clones here, not all; method: immunoSEQ multiplex PCR. The sample shows about 94,000 clones, approximately 84% of them seen only once. As to time point: after dendritic cell vaccination, including at tumor progression/relapse. The sample consisted of blood, taken after dendritic cell vaccination. This receptor was identified in a human donor with glioblastoma.

In nucleotides, the CDR3 is TGTGCCAGCAGCTTGGGCGGGAGCGGGGAGACCCAGTACTTC. It specifies CASSLGGSGETQYF. This chain joins TRBV7-9 and TRBJ2-5; TRBD2 aligns across 7 bases. The CDR3 has 14 residues. The J segment lost 5 bases and the V segment lost 3 bases, leaving 6 bases of the junction unmatched. Looked up from germline, CDR1 is SEHNR and CDR2 is FQNEAQ (reference sequence).